One T cell receptor beta chain is described in this entry. Its antigen remains unidentified. Base qualities are not recorded, but no much larger clone differs from it by a single base. Library preparation employed 5' RACE. Sequencing was carried out with an Illumina HiSeq 2500. The second PCR ran for about 6 to 11 cycles and used a J-beta primer mix along with a sample-barcoded 5' primer. A template-switch 5' adaptor carrying 12 random nucleotides introduced a unique molecular identifier onto each TCR beta cDNA molecule. Each sample yielded at least 3 million CDR3-containing paired-end reads. First-strand cDNA synthesis was performed from all RNA using the Mint cDNA synthesis kit, with priming by a TRBC-specific oligonucleotide. Following uracil-DNA glycosylase treatment, all cDNA underwent a first 18-cycle PCR with the universal primers M1SS and BC2_uni_R. The source study handled its data this way. Normalization of each sample was performed by random selection of 1 million high-quality reads, each carrying a distinct molecular identifier. Reads with shared molecular identifiers were discarded instead of being binned into consensus sequences. MiTCR, set to a Q25 quality threshold and the strictest error-elimination algorithm, was used for CDR3 identification, clonotype clustering and error correction. A nonparametric unseen species model with Euler transformation was used to estimate a lower bound on total TCR beta diversity. TCRdb's own reprocessing of the public reads used fastp at Q25 and MiXCR and kept productive beta chains. Rows matching on CDR3 protein sequence are summarized as one entry with the most common DNA and genes. The V and J calls were not made by the authors but by TCRdb's processing. The sample profile shows about 570,000 distinct CDR3 sequences; 25% to 30% of them were found once. About 18% of the sample belongs to the ten largest clones.

The CDR3 measures 14 amino acids from cysteine to phenylalanine. The retained sequence is limited to the CDR3, 42 bases, with the frame set at the first base. Trimming accounts for 3 bases at V and 6 bases at J, while the number of junction bases matched to no gene is 6. CDR1 SGDLS and CDR2 YYNGEE were looked up in the germline V gene. The roughly 42 donors, aged about 6 to 95 years, were systemically healthy Caucasian individuals from Russia. About 10 milliliters of peripheral blood were collected from each donor into EDTA-treated Vacutainer tubes. Ficoll-Paque density-gradient centrifugation was used to isolate PBMCs, with at least 6.5 million per sample. Total RNA, at least 6 micrograms per sample, was extracted from PBMCs with Trizol reagent. The percentages of naive CD45RAhigh/CD27high T cells were determined by flow cytometry on a PBMC aliquot from every donor. This specimen comes from a study of blood T cells in healthy people across ages (dated by TCRdb to about 2015). As for the study more broadly: In model experiments, roughly one uniquely barcoded TCR beta cDNA molecule per two T cells was captured by template switching. Using deep sequencing normalized with unique cDNA molecular identifiers, the study measured how TCR beta repertoire diversity changes with age. The donors were split into four age groups: young (average about 16 years), middle-aged (roughly 42), aged (more than 60) and long-lived (roughly 88). To avoid experimental bias, donors of different ages were distributed randomly across sequencing lanes. Using the same blood draw, the study looked at two additional independent replicas of 1 million unique cDNA reads for two donors, one aged 18 to 30 and the other aged 80 or older. The investigation overall reported the following: Compared with the aged group, the long-lived group had more naive CD4+ T cells, fewer expanded clones and increased TCR diversity, a pattern suggesting age selection. Because donor CMV infection status was unknown, age-related changes in expanded clonotypes were potentially confounded. A strong correlation was found between observed TCR beta diversity and the percentage of naive T cells measured by flow cytometry. Observed TCR beta diversity per million T cells fell roughly linearly with age, and a significant reduction was already apparent by age roughly 40. Estimates of total diversity based on one million sequenced T cells were regarded as lower bounds and as underestimates. Because profiling used bulk unsorted PBMCs, naive and antigen-experienced compartments could not be compared conclusively.

The TCR was taken from a woman aged 70 to 79 in good health. Rearrangement joined TRBV9 to TRBJ2-5; 9 junctional bases match TRBD2. The sequenced sample consisted of blood. The sequenced DNA is TGTGCCAGCAGCGCCGGGACTAGCTGGCAGACCCAGTACTTC. This yields the protein CASSAGTSWQTQYF. When the CDR3 is completed using the reference TRBV9 and TRBJ2-5 genes on either side, the full variable domain is DSGVTQTPKHLITATGQRVTLRCSPRSGDLSVYWYQQSLDQGLQFLIQYYNGEERAKGNILERFSAQQFPDLHSELNLSSLELGDSALYFCASSAGTSWQTQYFGPGTRLLVL.